This entry lists 24 T cell receptor beta chains sequenced from one sample in a study of blood T cell repertoires in COVID-19. The method was immunoSEQ multiplex PCR; TCRdb's version includes in-frame clones alone and lacks a portion of them. The sample holds tens of thousands of clones, roughly 94% seen once. Sequenced sample: peripheral blood. These receptors were taken from a human donor with active COVID-19. The donor label of this sample is uncertain.

This clone was seen once. This sequence joins TRBV12-5 and TRBJ2-2, with D possibly TRBD2 on 6 matching bases. The CDR3 extends over 16 amino acids. Germline-derived CDR1 and CDR2 are LGHNT and FRNRAP. V dropped 0 bases and J dropped 7 bases, with 15 bases sitting between them. The CDR3 here is CASGLVRGTPLGELFF. CDR3 sequence (DNA): TGTGCTAGTGGTTTGGTACGGGGGACTCCTCTCGGGGAGCTGTTTTTT.

This CDR3 reads CASSQEARSTGNEQFF. CDR3 DNA: TGTGCCAGCAGCCAAGAAGCGCGCTCTACTGGGAATGAGCAGTTCTTC. J is TRBJ2-1 and V is TRBV3-1 (or the pseudogene TRBV3-2), with unresolved D. This CDR3 is 16 amino acids long. Germline V gene data show CDR1 as LGHDT and CDR2 as YNNKEL (reference sequence). V was trimmed by 0 bases and J by 7 bases, leaving 16 bases between them.

J is TRBJ2-3 and V is TRBV6-5; D uncertain. This CDR3 has 14 residues. V was trimmed by 6 bases and J by 0 bases, leaving 10 bases between them. Germline loops: CDR1 MNHEY, CDR2 SVGAGI. The CDR3 DNA is TGTGCCAGCAGCCGACGACTGAGCACAGATACGCAGTATTTT. Encoded protein: CASSRRLSTDTQYF.

The chain couples TRBV19 to TRBJ2-3, with D unresolved. Trimming pared 3 bases from V and 6 bases from J, leaving 19 bases between. Germline CDR1 reads LNHDA; CDR2 reads SQIVND (reference sequence). The CDR3 is 16 amino acids. The CDR3 is CASSMKPMSPWDTQYF. CDR3 DNA sequence: TGTGCCAGTAGTATGAAGCCGATGAGCCCCTGGGATACGCAGTATTTT.

J is TRBJ2-3 and V is TRBV27; D unresolved. Germline CDR1 is MNHEY and CDR2 is SMNVEV (reference sequence). This CDR3 has 17 residues. V was shortened by 4 bases and J by 0 bases, with 17 bases between the two germline ends. The CDR3 DNA reads TGTGCCAGCAGTTCCGCCCACAGTCCCGCTAGCACAGATACGCAGTATTTT. It yields the protein CASSSAHSPASTDTQYF.

The chain combines TRBV4-1 with TRBJ2-1; 12 nucleotides match TRBD1. CDR1 MGHRA and CDR2 YSYEKL come from the germline V gene. The CDR3 totals 15 residues. V lost 5 bases to trimming and J lost 4 bases; unmatched junction nucleotides: 3. DNA of the CDR3: TGCGCCAGCAGCAGGGGACAGGGGGCTTACAATGAGCAGTTCTTC. This sequence encodes CASSRGQGAYNEQFF.

Remarks on this clone: The junction departs from germline at one end; a sequencing error may be responsible. The chain employs TRBV30 and TRBJ2-2; 8 bases fit TRBD2. In germline, CDR1 is GTSNPN, CDR2 SVGIG (reference sequence). The CDR3 spans 13 residues. The CDR3 nucleotides read TGTGCCCGGAGCGGGAGAGTCGCCGGGGAGCTGTTTTTT. Amino acid sequence: CARSGRVAGELFF.

This chain uses TRBV3-1 (or the pseudogene TRBV3-2) with TRBJ2-7; 8 bases align to TRBD2. The V gene's germline CDR1 is LGHDT and CDR2 YNNKEL (reference sequence). The junction had 8 bases not matched to a gene; V was cut back by 8 bases and J by 2 bases. There are 14 residues in the CDR3. CDR3 residues: CASGARGGTYEQYF. The CDR3 nucleotides read TGTGCCAGCGGGGCCCGGGGGGGGACCTACGAGCAGTACTTC.

The rearrangement links TRBV3-1 (or the pseudogene TRBV3-2) to TRBJ2-1; TRBD2 matches at 11 bases. The CDR3 covers 15 residues. The V and J ends lost 10 bases and 6 bases, in that order; junction bases with no gene match: 11. CDR1 LGHDT and CDR2 YNNKEL come from the germline V gene (reference sequence). CDR3 region: CATLSTGTSGNEQFF. As DNA, the CDR3 is TGTGCCACCTTATCTACCGGGACTAGCGGCAATGAGCAGTTCTTC.

The chain is built from TRBV27 and TRBJ2-5; 10 bases match TRBD1. The germline V gene has CDR1 MNHEY and CDR2 SMNVEV (reference sequence). The CDR3 runs to 15 residues. V dropped 6 bases and J dropped 2; count of bases not matched to a gene: 6. CDR3 residues: CASRGQGLQQETQYF. The CDR3 DNA reads TGTGCCAGCAGGGGACAGGGGCTACAGCAAGAGACCCAGTACTTC.

This rearrangement joins TRBV2 to TRBJ2-2; a possible D gene is TRBD1 (5 bases). Germline lookup yields CDR1 SNHLY and CDR2 FYNNEI. This CDR3 spans 15 amino acids. The ends were cut back, 5 bases at V and 4 bases at J, with 14 bases in the middle. The CDR3 spells CASSPRTLSTGELFF. The CDR3 DNA is TGTGCCAGCAGTCCCAGGACATTAAGCACCGGGGAGCTGTTTTTT.

The chain employs TRBV19 and TRBJ1-1, with TRBD1 as a possible D gene (5 bases). CDR1 and CDR2 (germline): LNHDA, SQIVND (reference sequence). V lost 3 bases and J lost 5, with 13 bases in between. The CDR3 is 14 residues long. The DNA of the CDR3 is TGTGCCAGTAGTATGTCAGCCGGGGGGACTGAAGCTTTCTTT. This translates into CASSMSAGGTEAFF.

This clone has more than one count but fewer than ten. V is TRBV5-1 and J is TRBJ1-6, with D perhaps matching TRBD1 (6 bases). This CDR3 is built from 15 residues. Germline V gene data show CDR1 as SGHRS and CDR2 as YFSETQ. V was clipped by 4 bases and J by 9 bases, with 17 bases between them. The CDR3 coding sequence is TGCGCCAGCAGCCCCCGGGGAGGGGGGAGTTCACCCCTCCACTTT. Its translation: CASSPRGGGSSPLHF.

The chain employs TRBV5-5 and TRBJ2-7, with 7 bases matching TRBD1. Germline V lookup: CDR1 SGHKS, CDR2 YYEKEE (reference sequence). With V trimmed by 2 bases and J by 3 bases, 11 bases remained unmatched. The CDR3 runs 16 residues. CDR3 sequence (DNA): TGTGCCAGCAGCTTATATTATTTGGCAGGGGGCTACGAGCAGTACTTC. As protein: CASSLYYLAGGYEQYF.

The V and J genes are TRBV19 and TRBJ1-2, with D possibly TRBD1 on 6 matching bases. V was pared by 2 bases and J by 4 bases, with 17 bases between. Looked up from germline, CDR1 is LNHDA and CDR2 is SQIVND (reference sequence). There are 16 residues in the CDR3. The DNA for the CDR3 is TGTGCCAGTAGTATACGAGCACCACAGGGTAGCTATGGCTACACCTTC. Translated, it gives CASSIRAPQGSYGYTF.

This chain connects TRBV9 to TRBJ1-1; D is perhaps TRBD1 (5 bases). CDR1 and CDR2 (germline): SGDLS, YYNGEE. Trimming stripped 0 bases from V and 8 bases from J, with 14 bases between. CDR3 length: 14 amino acids. The CDR3 DNA is TGTGCCAGCAGCGTAGAGGTGACGGCAGGGGAAGCTTTCTTT. Its protein is CASSVEVTAGEAFF.

The rearrangement uses TRBV28 and TRBJ1-5; perhaps TRBD1 as D (5 bases). The CDR3 is 16 residues long. Germline-derived CDR1 and CDR2 are MDHEN and SYDVKM. V was shortened by 6 bases and J by 4 bases, with 19 bases between the two germline ends. The CDR3 reads CASSETLARVNQPQHF. CDR3 DNA: TGTGCCAGCAGCGAAACCCTCGCCAGGGTTAATCAGCCCCAGCATTTT.

The chain carries TRBV5-6 and TRBJ2-5, with TRBD1 identical over 8 bases. This CDR3 has 16 amino acids. The germline V gene has CDR1 SGHDT and CDR2 YYEEEE. Trimming cost V 1 base and J 4 bases; bases outside gene matches: 9. CDR3 region: CASSLRTGTPRETQYF. DNA for the CDR3: TGTGCCAGCAGCTTGAGGACAGGGACCCCCCGAGAGACCCAGTACTTC.

The chain links TRBV28 to TRBJ2-3; D gene ambiguous. Per germline, CDR1 MDHEN and CDR2 SYDVKM. The V end lost 7 bases, the J end lost 6 bases, and 8 bases lay between the germline ends. This CDR3 is built from 11 residues. CDR3 coding DNA: TGTGCCAGCAAGCTCCGGGATACGCAGTATTTT. Encoded protein: CASKLRDTQYF.

The chain joins TRBV15 to TRBJ2-1, with a tentative D call TRBD1 (5 bases). Trimming removed 0 bases from V and 2 bases from J, with 8 bases in between. Germline V gene sequence: CDR1 LNHNV, CDR2 YYDKDF (reference sequence). The length of the CDR3 is 15 residues. Written as DNA, the CDR3 is TGTGCCACCAGCAGAGACAGGGCCCCCTACAATGAGCAGTTCTTC. Translated: CATSRDRAPYNEQFF.

V is TRBV4-3 and J is TRBJ2-6; a possible D gene is TRBD1 (6 bases). Trimming shortened V by 3 bases and J by 0 bases, and 15 bases separated the two germline ends. The germline V gene has CDR1 LGHNA and CDR2 YSLEER. This CDR3 contains 18 residues. This chain's CDR3 is CASSQGAVRTSGANVLTF. In DNA form, the CDR3 reads TGCGCCAGCAGCCAGGGGGCAGTCCGGACCTCTGGGGCCAACGTCCTGACTTTC.

This clone was seen only a few times. The rearrangement joins TRBV29-1 to TRBJ1-1; possibly TRBD1 for D (5 bases). V was clipped by 6 bases and J by 2 bases, with 22 bases between them. The length of the CDR3 is 16 residues. Germline-derived CDR1 and CDR2 are SQVTM and ANQGSEA. CDR3 in DNA: TGCAGCGTCCCCAGGATTGGGAATGGGGCAAACACTGAAGCTTTCTTT. Residues: CSVPRIGNGANTEAFF.

This rearrangement joins TRBV12-1 to TRBJ2-3; no DNA check was done on the table's D call, TRBD2. TRBV12-1 is an annotated pseudogene. This CDR3 is 16 amino acids long. CDR3 coding DNA: TGTGCCAGCAGCTTTAAGACGGGAGGGAGCACAGATACGCAGTATTTT. Residues: CASSFKTGGSTDTQYF.

This clone was seen a single time. The rearrangement joins TRBV19 to TRBJ1-5; perhaps TRBD1 as D (5 bases). Germline CDR1 LNHDA, CDR2 SQIVND (reference sequence). Trimming pared 6 bases from V and 3 bases from J, leaving 18 bases between. The CDR3 extends over 16 amino acids. Written as DNA, the CDR3 is TGTGCCAGTAGGACGGTACAGCAGGGTCCCAATCAGCCCCAGCATTTT. Amino acids: CASRTVQQGPNQPQHF.